The present entry profiles one TCR beta chain with its context. This sample is drawn from a study of blood T cell repertoires in COVID-19. Background on the study: Collection of acute and convalescent COVID-19 samples took place in the United States, Italy and Spain.

Produced via immunoSEQ multiplex PCR; TCRdb's table is partial and in-frame only. The data show some 45,000 clones, approximately 80% seen once. The sample comprised peripheral blood. This sequence originates from a human donor in a cohort sampled during active COVID-19.

CDR3 in amino acids: CASSERADRGGGRAVIGELFF. DNA for the CDR3: TGCGCCAGCAGTGAAAGGGCAGACAGGGGCGGCGGGAGGGCCGTAATCGGGGAGCTGTTTTTT. The chain couples TRBV10-1 to TRBJ2-2, with a tentative D call TRBD2 (9 bases). The CDR3 loop spans 21 amino acids. The germline gives CDR1 WNHNN, CDR2 SYGVQD (reference sequence). The V and J ends lost 3 bases and 7 bases respectively, with 33 bases between them.